The rows below give T cell receptor beta chains drawn from one sample of a study of identical twins. TCRdb itself ran the 5' RACE reads through MiXCR, one entry per CDR3 protein. The sample lists about 730,000 distinct CDR3 sequences; over 20% were seen once. This sample also appeared in a second study, on T cells expressing NK-cell markers.

Sequencing was done on a sample of PBMCs. The receptors were sampled from a woman aged 18-29 years in good health. Each CDR3 is given with its conserved first and last residue. D genes are given only for firm matches. Not all rows give a size; the values are once, few, many and, for expanded clones, a class.

-,-,15,TRBV27,TRBJ2-6,CASSLGPTGANVLTF,TGTGCCAGCAGTCTAGGACCCACTGGGGCCAACGTCCTGACTTTC
-,-,15,TRBV20-1,TRBJ2-1,CSARPQGVGHNEQFF,TGCAGTGCTAGACCACAAGGGGTCGGCCACAATGAGCAGTTCTTC
-,once,14,TRBV20-1,TRBJ2-6,CSARVLSGANVLTF,TGCAGTGCTAGAGTCCTCTCTGGGGCCAACGTCCTGACTTTC
TRBD1,many,15,TRBV6-1,TRBJ1-1,CASSEQRTGRTEAFF,TGTGCCAGCAGCGAACAGAGGACAGGTCGAACTGAAGCTTTCTTT
-,-,14,TRBV3-1,TRBJ1-5,CASSQRGGNQPQHF,TGTGCCAGCAGCCAAAGGGGAGGCAATCAGCCCCAGCATTTT
TRBD2,-,14,TRBV7-2,TRBJ2-1,CASSPRSGDSEQFF,TGTGCCAGCAGCCCGCGGAGCGGGGACTCTGAGCAGTTCTTC
TRBD1,few,16,TRBV12-3/TRBV12-4,TRBJ2-2,CASKPHLRGLTGELFF,TGTGCCAGTAAACCGCATCTCAGGGGGCTCACCGGGGAGCTGTTTTTT
TRBD2,-,13,TRBV20-1,TRBJ2-5,CSAVAGVQETQYF,TGCAGTGCTGTAGCGGGGGTCCAAGAGACCCAGTACTTC
-,-,12,TRBV9,TRBJ2-2,CASSEQAGELFF,TGTGCCAGCAGCGAACAGGCCGGGGAGCTGTTTTTT
-,-,15,TRBV9,TRBJ2-3,CASSVRGAVTDTQYF,TGTGCCAGCAGCGTTCGGGGGGCGGTCACAGATACGCAGTATTTT
-,-,15,TRBV9,TRBJ1-4,CASSKGGVSTEKLFF,TGTGCCAGCAGCAAAGGGGGGGTCAGCACTGAAAAACTGTTTTTT
-,few,17,TRBV12-3/TRBV12-4,TRBJ2-7,CASSPGFGAGVGYEQYF,TGTGCCAGCAGTCCCGGTTTTGGGGCAGGCGTGGGTTACGAGCAGTACTTC
TRBD2,few,15,TRBV20-1,TRBJ2-1,CSARYRDYSYNEQFF,TGCAGTGCTAGATACCGGGACTACTCCTACAATGAGCAGTTCTTC
TRBD1,few,15,TRBV12-3/TRBV12-4,TRBJ1-2,CASSRRQGKYYGYTF,TGTGCCAGCAGCCGTCGACAGGGGAAGTACTATGGCTACACCTTC
TRBD2,few,17,TRBV12-3/TRBV12-4,TRBJ2-3,CASSFSRAGGYTDTQYF,TGTGCCAGCAGTTTCTCCAGAGCGGGGGGCTACACAGATACGCAGTATTTT
-,-,16,TRBV24-1,TRBJ2-1,CATSDLRQGRNNEQFF,TGTGCCACCAGTGATTTAAGGCAGGGAAGAAACAATGAGCAGTTCTTC
-,-,14,TRBV5-6,TRBJ2-1,CASSLGDSARKQFF,TGTGCCAGCAGCTTGGGAGACAGTGCTCGGAAGCAGTTCTTC
-,-,16,TRBV7-2,TRBJ2-1,CASRRVRDHSGNEQFF,TGTGCCAGCAGAAGGGTGCGGGATCACTCGGGGAATGAGCAGTTCTTC
-,-,13,TRBV27,TRBJ2-3,CASSPGQTGTQYF,TGTGCCAGCAGTCCAGGACAGACGGGTACGCAGTATTTT
-,many,13,TRBV7-9,TRBJ2-3,CASSLAAGDTQYF,TGTGCCAGCAGCTTAGCTGCAGGAGATACGCAGTATTTT
-,-,20,TRBV21-1,TRBJ1-1,CASSKGDYRDGGQWDTEAFF,TGTGCCAGCAGCAAAGGAGATTATAGAGACGGAGGCCAATGGGACACTGAAGCTTTCTTT
-,many,13,TRBV6-5,TRBJ2-1,CASSYPPRGEQFF,TGTGCCAGCAGTTATCCTCCCCGAGGCGAGCAGTTCTTC
-,-,15,TRBV7-9,TRBJ2-3,CASSLPGSGTDTQYF,TGTGCCAGCAGCTTACCCGGGTCCGGCACAGATACGCAGTATTTT
-,few,13,TRBV15,TRBJ2-1,CATSRAWFHEQFF,TGTGCCACCAGCAGGGCCTGGTTTCATGAGCAGTTCTTC
-,many,11,TRBV7-9,TRBJ1-2,CASSLLEGYTF,TGTGCCAGCAGCTTATTGGAAGGCTACACCTTC
-,few,13,TRBV29-1,TRBJ1-1,CSVVIDMNTEAFF,TGCAGCGTTGTTATAGACATGAACACTGAAGCTTTCTTT
-,few,13,TRBV5-5,TRBJ2-2,CASRVDSNGELFF,TGTGCCAGCAGAGTCGACTCTAACGGGGAGCTGTTTTTT
-,-,14,TRBV3-1,TRBJ2-7,CASSQEIVSYEQYF,TGTGCCAGCAGCCAAGAAATAGTCTCCTACGAGCAGTACTTC
TRBD2,few,15,TRBV5-1,TRBJ2-1,CASSLEAGGWTEQFF,TGCGCCAGCAGCTTGGAAGCGGGAGGGTGGACTGAGCAGTTCTTC
TRBD2,few,20,TRBV12-3/TRBV12-4,TRBJ2-2,CASSLYATSGTNPNTGELFF,TGTGCCAGCAGTTTATATGCTACTAGCGGTACTAATCCGAACACCGGGGAGCTGTTTTTT
TRBD2,many,14,TRBV20-1,TRBJ2-1,CSARKIGLVGEQFF,TGCAGTGCTAGGAAAATAGGACTAGTCGGTGAGCAGTTCTTC
-,-,13,TRBV20-1,TRBJ2-3,CSAVGLPTDTQYF,TGCAGTGCCGTGGGCCTACCCACAGATACGCAGTATTTT
TRBD2,few,17,TRBV20-1,TRBJ2-7,CSARSPDSGRSSYEQYF,TGCAGTGCACGTTCACCGGATAGCGGGAGGAGCTCCTACGAGCAGTACTTC
-,-,14,TRBV5-1,TRBJ2-3,CASSRTSHTDTQYF,TGCGCCAGCAGCCGGACATCCCACACAGATACGCAGTATTTT
TRBD2,-,16,TRBV5-1,TRBJ2-3,CASSVQSGGGTDTQYF,TGCGCCAGCAGCGTCCAAAGCGGGGGGGGCACAGATACGCAGTATTTT
-,many,16,TRBV20-1,TRBJ1-2,CSARVAGSRLNYGYTF,TGCAGTGCTAGAGTAGCGGGCAGCAGGCTTAACTATGGCTACACCTTC
TRBD2,-,17,TRBV7-8,TRBJ2-7,CASSPTKLAGGTYEQYF,TGTGCCAGCAGCCCAACCAAACTAGCGGGAGGAACCTACGAGCAGTACTTC
-,-,13,TRBV12-3/TRBV12-4,TRBJ1-2,CASTPGVGNGYTF,TGTGCCAGCACCCCGGGGGTAGGGAATGGCTACACCTTC
-,few,16,TRBV6-5,TRBJ2-1,CASSYSIGGPSDEQFF,TGTGCCAGCAGTTACTCGATCGGGGGCCCATCCGATGAGCAGTTCTTC
-,many,14,TRBV12-3/TRBV12-4,TRBJ2-1,CASSLTGAVNEQFF,TGTGCCAGCAGTTTAACAGGAGCCGTAAATGAGCAGTTCTTC
-,-,13,TRBV5-1,TRBJ2-3,CASSLGGEDTQYF,TGCGCCAGCAGCTTGGGAGGAGAGGATACGCAGTATTTT
TRBD1,-,14,TRBV29-1,TRBJ2-1,CSGHRGISYNEQFF,TGCAGCGGGCACAGGGGTATCTCCTACAATGAGCAGTTCTTC
TRBD2,-,15,TRBV5-1,TRBJ2-7,CASSFSSGASYEQYF,TGCGCCAGCAGCTTCTCCAGCGGGGCTTCCTACGAGCAGTACTTC
TRBD1,-,15,TRBV7-3,TRBJ1-2,CASSLGTGGRDGYTF,TGTGCCAGCAGCTTAGGGACAGGGGGCCGGGATGGCTACACCTTC
-,many,15,TRBV12-3/TRBV12-4,TRBJ2-1,CASKLPGVLVHEQFF,TGTGCCAGCAAATTGCCGGGAGTCCTGGTTCATGAGCAGTTCTTC
-,-,15,TRBV10-3,TRBJ2-3,CAISAAGQRGDTQYF,TGTGCCATCAGTGCAGCGGGACAGAGGGGTGATACGCAGTATTTT
TRBD2,-,17,TRBV9,TRBJ2-7,CASSVAEGRGAPYEQYF,TGTGCCAGCAGCGTAGCCGAGGGGCGGGGGGCTCCCTACGAGCAGTACTTC
-,few,12,TRBV20-1,TRBJ1-6,CSASPKGAPLHF,TGCAGTGCTAGCCCCAAAGGGGCACCCCTCCACTTT
-,-,16,TRBV5-1,TRBJ2-1,CASSLEGWTRNNEQFF,TGCGCCAGCAGCTTGGAGGGTTGGACAAGGAACAATGAGCAGTTCTTC
-,-,13,TRBV10-3,TRBJ1-2,CAISSTDSYGYTF,TGTGCCATCAGCTCAACTGACAGCTATGGCTACACCTTC
TRBD1,many,15,TRBV20-1,TRBJ1-2,CSASRPLGGDYGYTF,TGCAGTGCTTCTCGTCCCTTAGGGGGCGACTATGGCTACACCTTC
-,few,14,TRBV7-9,TRBJ2-7,CASSSPPTQYEQYF,TGTGCCAGCAGCTCGCCCCCGACTCAGTACGAGCAGTACTTC
-,-,12,TRBV12-3/TRBV12-4,TRBJ2-3,CASKYHTDTQYF,TGTGCCAGCAAATATCACACAGATACGCAGTATTTT
-,few,13,TRBV15,TRBJ1-1,CATSRPAGQGAFF,TGTGCCACCAGCAGACCTGCCGGGCAGGGGGCTTTCTTT
-,-,15,TRBV9,TRBJ2-7,CASSVTGRSGLEQYF,TGTGCCAGCAGCGTCACAGGGAGATCGGGGCTCGAGCAGTACTTC
-,few,12,TRBV12-3/TRBV12-4,TRBJ2-2,CASMRNTGELFF,TGTGCCAGCATGAGGAACACCGGGGAGCTGTTTTTT
-,-,12,TRBV20-1,TRBJ2-1,CSARVGVNEQFF,TGCAGTGCTAGGGTCGGGGTCAATGAGCAGTTCTTC
TRBD2,-,13,TRBV20-1,TRBJ2-1,CSARGLAAVEQFF,TGCAGTGCTAGGGGACTAGCAGCTGTTGAGCAGTTCTTC
-,few,14,TRBV5-5,TRBJ2-7,CASSFGGIYDEQYF,TGTGCCAGCAGCTTCGGAGGGATCTACGACGAGCAGTACTTC